The sequence of this TCR beta chain was determined in a study of blood T cell repertoires in COVID-19. Comment on this clone: This specimen includes other DNA sequences encoding the same CDR3.

The V and J ends lost 4 bases and 5 bases, in that order; junction bases with no gene match: 4. This CDR3 is 15 amino acids long. Germline values: CDR1 KGHDR, CDR2 SFDVKD. The table came from immunoSEQ multiplex PCR; TCRdb's copy has only in-frame clones and leaves some out. The data contain about 140,000 clones, over 70% of them seen just once; the ten biggest clones take up about 10%. Sequences were obtained from peripheral blood. The V gene is TRBV24-1, the J gene TRBJ1-5; 10 positions match TRBD1. The clonotype comes from a man between 60 and 75 years old with active or convalescent COVID-19. The CDR3 DNA follows: TGTGCCACCAGTGACCCCGGGACAGGGGATCAGCCCCAGCATTTT. Translated, it gives CATSDPGTGDQPQHF.